This passage covers 5 T cell receptor beta chains from one sample sequenced in a study of shared clonotypes between healthy human individuals. Only CD45RO-negative cells positively selected for CCR7 counted as naive CD8 cells, so terminally differentiated effector memory CD45RA+ cells were excluded. Here immunoSEQ multiplex PCR was the method, and the copy in TCRdb shows in-frame clones only, minus some. The table lists approximately 2,000,000 clones, roughly 95% of them singletons. The specimen was naive CD8+ T cells from PBMCs. The receptors shown here come from a man between 18 and 29 years old in good health. Some clones in this sample may be carry-over from other donors' samples.

V and J are TRBV11-2 and TRBJ2-4, with 9 bases fitting TRBD1. The ends lost 5 bases at V and 4 bases at J; junction bases unmatched: 6. The CDR3 contains 15 residues. Germline CDR1 is SGHAT and CDR2 is FQNNGV. The CDR3, as DNA: TGTGCCAGCAGCCTCGTGGGACAGGGAAAAAACATTCAGTACTTC. Protein sequence: CASSLVGQGKNIQYF.

The chain is built from TRBV19 and TRBJ1-3; D not resolved. The CDR3 is made up of 12 amino acids. Trimming took 6 bases from V and 2 from J, leaving 5 bases between them. The V gene's germline CDR1 is LNHDA and CDR2 SQIVND (reference sequence). The CDR3 DNA is TGTGCCAGTAGGAAGGCTGGAAACACCATATATTTT. This encodes CASRKAGNTIYF. Supplemented by reference TRBV19 and TRBJ1-3, the full variable domain reads DGGITQSPKYLFRKEGQNVTLSCEQNLNHDAMYWYRQDPGQGLRLIYYSQIVNDFQKGDIAEGYSVSREKKESFPLTVTSAQKNPTAFYLCASRKAGNTIYFGEGSWLTVV.

This clone was detected only once. The chain combines TRBV13 with TRBJ2-7; TRBD1 matches 7 bases. This CDR3 has 15 amino acids. Germline CDR1 and CDR2: PRHDT and FYEKMQ (reference sequence). Trimming removed 4 bases from V and 0 bases from J; junction bases left unmatched: 6. CDR3 in amino acids: CASSSKTGSSYEQYF. CDR3 nucleotides: TGTGCCAGCAGCTCCAAGACAGGGAGCTCCTACGAGCAGTACTTC.

This chain connects TRBV6-5 to TRBJ1-5; D might be TRBD1 (6 bases). V dropped 6 bases and J dropped 3 bases, with 12 bases sitting between them. Germline-derived CDR1 and CDR2 are MNHEY and SVGAGI. The CDR3 runs 14 residues. The DNA for the CDR3 is TGTGCCAGCAGCTCGGACAGCTCCAATCAGCCCCAGCATTTT. This translates into CASSSDSSNQPQHF.

The J gene is TRBJ2-1, the V gene TRBV29-1; D perhaps matches TRBD1 (6 bases). Germline lookup yields CDR1 SQVTM and CDR2 ANQGSEA. The V end was cut by 4 bases, the J end by 6 bases, with 16 bases between. This CDR3 has 14 amino acids. The chain's CDR3 is CSVVAGALFNEQFF. The CDR3, as DNA: TGCAGCGTTGTTGCAGGGGCGTTGTTCAATGAGCAGTTCTTC.